Each of the 18 T cell receptor beta chains below was sequenced from the same sample in a study of molecular identifiers for immune sequencing clone quantification. Via MiXCR, TCRdb re-called the PCR reads, giving one row per CDR3 protein. The data show about 500,000 distinct CDR3 sequences, under 30% seen once. The sample was naive CD8+ T cells from blood, with Jurkat cell RNA spiked in. Documented subset: FACS-sorted CD8+CD4-CCR7+CD45RA+ naive T cells. The receptor set was obtained from a human donor in good health. Some libraries in this study had Jurkat cell RNA spiked in.

As regards this clonotype: Since a much larger clone is just one base distant, this may be a read error. V usage is TRBV7-2 and J usage is TRBJ2-2, with D possibly TRBD2 on 5 matching bases. The length of the CDR3 is 14 residues. Germline V CDR1 and CDR2: SGHTA, FQGNSA. The CDR3 DNA sequence: TGTGCCAGCAGCTTACTAACGAACACCGGGGAGCTGTCTTTT. It codes for CASSLLTNTGELSF.

The chain joins TRBV7-9 to TRBJ2-7; D might be TRBD2 (5 bases). Trimming left V 5 bases short and J 1 base short, with 12 bases between. The CDR3 covers 14 residues. CDR1 and CDR2 (germline): SEHNR, FQNEAQ (reference sequence). The chain's CDR3 is CASSLEERSYEQYF. The CDR3 nucleotides read TGTGCCAGCAGCCTGGAGGAGCGATCCTACGAGCAGTACTTC.

This clonotype was counted many times. This rearrangement joins TRBV7-9 to TRBJ1-5; perhaps TRBD1 as D (6 bases). Trimming removed 1 base from V and 7 bases from J, with 11 bases in between. This CDR3 has 14 residues. Germline CDR1 and CDR2: SEHNR and FQNEAQ (reference sequence). CDR3 amino acids: CASSLEGGRQPQHF. In DNA, the CDR3 is TGTGCCAGCAGCTTAGAGGGGGGTCGACAGCCCCAGCATTTT. The full variable domain, its missing parts supplied by reference TRBV7-9 and TRBJ1-5, is DTGVSQNPRHKITKRGQNVTFRCDPISEHNRLYWYRQTLGQGPEFLTYFQNEAQLEKSRLLSDRFSAERPKGSFSTLEIQRTEQGDSAMYLCASSLEGGRQPQHFGDGTRLSIL.

This clonotype was counted many times. The gene calls are TRBV4-1 and TRBJ2-3, with 8 bases aligning to TRBD2. V shed 0 bases, J shed 4 bases, and the junction held 3 bases outside the gene matches. This CDR3 comprises 15 residues. Germline V gene lookup returns CDR1 MGHRA and CDR2 YSYEKL. The CDR3 DNA is TGCGCCAGCAGCCAAGAATGGCGGGGGGCAGATACGCAGTATTTT. Translated, it gives CASSQEWRGADTQYF.

Notes on this clonotype: One junction end disagrees with the germline gene, perhaps due to a read error. The rearrangement joins TRBV4-3 to TRBJ2-7; D may be TRBD2 (7 bases). The CDR3 is made up of 16 amino acids. Germline V gene sequence: CDR1 LGHNA, CDR2 YSLEER. As DNA, the CDR3 is TGCGCCAGCCGCCCAGCCCGGGGGGCGCTTGCCTCCGCGCCGTCCTTC. Residues: CASRPARGALASAPSF.

As regards this clonotype: A much larger clone sits a single nucleotide away, making a read error possible. Likely a read error: the CDR3 ends without its conserved phenylalanine or tryptophan. V usage is TRBV4-3 and J usage is TRBJ2-7, with no clear D. This CDR3 is 14 amino acids long. Trimming pared 0 bases from V and 3 bases from J, leaving 9 bases between. Germline lookup yields CDR1 LGHNA and CDR2 YSLEER. The CDR3 sequence is CASSQDMSGYEQYL. The DNA for the CDR3 is TGCGCCAGCAGCCAAGATATGAGTGGCTACGAGCAGTACCTC.

This clonotype was observed at least ten times. The chain is built from TRBV6-5 and TRBJ2-7; 8 nucleotides match TRBD2. Per germline, CDR1 MNHEY and CDR2 SVGAGI. V shed 2 bases, J shed 5 bases, and the junction held 5 bases outside the gene matches. CDR3 length equals 14 residues. The CDR3 is CASSYSGSGDEQYF. DNA of the CDR3: TGTGCCAGCAGTTACAGTGGTAGCGGGGACGAGCAGTACTTC.

With respect to this clonotype: At one boundary the junction diverges from the germline segment, which might be a read error. The chain links TRBV5-1 to TRBJ2-7; D gene unclear. Germline V gene lookup returns CDR1 SGHRS and CDR2 YFSETQ. There are 13 residues in the CDR3. The CDR3: CASSLDSSYGQYF. CDR3 in DNA: TGCGCCAGCAGCTTGGACAGTTCCTACGGGCAGTACTTC.

This clonotype was counted at least ten times. The gene calls are TRBV30 and TRBJ1-1, with D maybe TRBD1 (5 bases). V lost 1 base and J lost 3, with 9 bases in between. CDR3 length: 13 residues. In germline, CDR1 is GTSNPN, CDR2 SVGIG (reference sequence). The CDR3: CAWSGQIHTEAFF. In nucleotides, the CDR3 is TGTGCCTGGAGTGGACAGATTCACACTGAAGCTTTCTTT.

The chain is built from TRBV18 and TRBJ1-4; D call uncertain. Trimming stripped 4 bases from V and 8 bases from J, with 14 bases between. The CDR3 loop spans 14 amino acids. Germline-derived CDR1 and CDR2 are KGHSH and LQKENI. In DNA, the CDR3 is TGTGCCAGCTCACGGGATTACAACGCCGAAAAACTGTTTTTT. This sequence encodes CASSRDYNAEKLFF.

This sequence joins TRBV19 and TRBJ1-1; D possibly corresponds to TRBD1 (5 bases). V was shortened by 5 bases and J by 5 bases, with 9 bases between the two germline ends. The CDR3 covers 12 residues. CDR1 and CDR2 (germline): LNHDA, SQIVND (reference sequence). Written as DNA, the CDR3 is TGTGCCAGTAGTCCTAAGGGGACTGAAGCTTTCTTT. This sequence encodes CASSPKGTEAFF.

There are a few counts of this clonotype. The chain couples TRBV19 to TRBJ2-2; D may be TRBD2 (6 bases). This CDR3 spans 15 amino acids. V lost 1 base to trimming and J lost 6 bases, with 12 bases between them. CDR1 and CDR2 from the germline V gene are LNHDA and SQIVND (reference sequence). The CDR3 protein is CASSIGSRGSGELFF. The DNA of the CDR3 is TGTGCCAGTAGTATAGGCTCTCGGGGGTCCGGGGAGCTGTTTTTT.

In its sample, this clonotype was seen many times. This chain connects TRBV27 to TRBJ1-4; 7 nucleotides agree with TRBD1. Trimming at V came to 4 bases and at J to 7 bases, leaving 0 bases not matched to a gene. The germline gives CDR1 MNHEY, CDR2 SMNVEV (reference sequence). This CDR3 spans 12 amino acids. CDR3 amino acids: CASSSGGEKLFF. The CDR3 nucleotides are TGTGCCAGCAGTTCAGGGGGTGAAAAACTGTTTTTT.

This clonotype was counted many times. This sequence joins TRBV19 and TRBJ1-5; D ambiguous. V lost 7 bases, J lost 7 bases, and 11 bases lay in between. The CDR3 runs 12 residues. CDR1 is LNHDA, CDR2 SQIVND, per germline (reference sequence). The CDR3 is CASNAVRQPQHF. The CDR3 DNA reads as TGTGCCAGTAACGCGGTTCGACAGCCCCAGCATTTT.

The chain employs TRBV11-2 and TRBJ2-2; 12 positions match TRBD1. The CDR3 extends over 15 amino acids. Trimming took 4 bases from V and 7 from J; bases not matched to a gene: 4. The germline V gene encodes CDR1 SGHAT and CDR2 FQNNGV. CDR3 in DNA: TGTGCCAGCAGCTCCGGGACAGGGGGCTTCGGGGAGCTGTTTTTT. This sequence encodes CASSSGTGGFGELFF.

Note on this clonotype: The conserved final phenylalanine or tryptophan is absent from the CDR3, which likely points to a read error. The V and J genes are TRBV5-1 and TRBJ2-7; 7 nucleotides match TRBD1. The CDR3 has 14 residues. The trim removed 0 bases at V and 3 bases at J, leaving 3 bases unmatched. Germline CDR1 and CDR2: SGHRS and YFSETQ. The CDR3 DNA follows: TGCGCCAGCAGCTTGGGACAGGGAGTCTACGAGCAGTACATC. Its protein product is CASSLGQGVYEQYI.

The gene calls are TRBV19 and TRBJ2-2; D gene ambiguous. CDR1 is LNHDA and CDR2 is SQIVND in the germline V gene (reference sequence). The V end lost 1 base, the J end lost 6 bases, and 6 bases lay between the germline ends. This CDR3 is 13 amino acids long. The CDR3 nucleotides read TGTGCCAGTAGTATAGGGGTCTCCGGGGAGCTGTTTTTT. This translates into CASSIGVSGELFF. Full variable domain (outside the CDR3, taken from reference TRBV19 and TRBJ2-2): DGGITQSPKYLFRKEGQNVTLSCEQNLNHDAMYWYRQDPGQGLRLIYYSQIVNDFQKGDIAEGYSVSREKKESFPLTVTSAQKNPTAFYLCASSIGVSGELFFGEGSRLTVL.

This clonotype was seen repeatedly, ten times or more. This sequence joins TRBV20-1 and TRBJ2-7; TRBD2 matches 7 bases. CDR3 size: 15 residues. Germline V gene data show CDR1 as DFQATT and CDR2 as SNEGSKA (reference sequence). V trimming: 1 base; J trimming: 3 bases; junction bases outside the gene matches: 9. The CDR3 bases are TGCAGTGCTAGAGGCCTAGCGGAACAGTACTACGAGCAGTACTTC. It encodes CSARGLAEQYYEQYF.